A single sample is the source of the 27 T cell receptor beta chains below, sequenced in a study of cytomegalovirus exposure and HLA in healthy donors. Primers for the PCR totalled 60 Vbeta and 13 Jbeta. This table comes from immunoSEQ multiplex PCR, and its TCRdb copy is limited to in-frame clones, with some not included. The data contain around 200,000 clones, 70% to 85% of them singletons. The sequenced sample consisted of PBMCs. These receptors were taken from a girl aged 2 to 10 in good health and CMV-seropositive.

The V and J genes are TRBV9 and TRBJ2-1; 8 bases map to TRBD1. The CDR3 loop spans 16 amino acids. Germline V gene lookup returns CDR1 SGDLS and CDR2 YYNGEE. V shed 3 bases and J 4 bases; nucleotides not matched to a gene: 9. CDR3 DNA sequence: TGTGCCAGCAGCGCGGCAGGGGGCGGTGGTTACAATGAGCAGTTCTTC. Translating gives CASSAAGGGGYNEQFF.

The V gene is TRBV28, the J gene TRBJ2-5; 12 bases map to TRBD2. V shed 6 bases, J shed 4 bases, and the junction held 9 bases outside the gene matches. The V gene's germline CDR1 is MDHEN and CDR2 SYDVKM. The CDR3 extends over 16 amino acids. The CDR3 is CASSPTSGRSSETQYF. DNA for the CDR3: TGTGCCAGCAGCCCGACTAGCGGGAGATCATCAGAGACCCAGTACTTC.

The CDR3 reads CASRTGPSPNYGYTF. The CDR3 bases are TGTGCCAGCAGGACAGGACCGTCTCCTAACTATGGCTACACCTTC. The chain is built from TRBV6-1 and TRBJ1-2; perhaps TRBD1 as D (6 bases). The CDR3 runs 15 residues. V was trimmed by 6 bases and J by 0 bases, leaving 14 bases between them. The germline V gene encodes CDR1 MNHNS and CDR2 SASEGT.

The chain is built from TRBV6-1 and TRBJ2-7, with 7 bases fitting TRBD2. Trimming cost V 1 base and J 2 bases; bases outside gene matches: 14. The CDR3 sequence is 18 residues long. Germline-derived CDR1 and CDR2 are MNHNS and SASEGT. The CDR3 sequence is CASSEVRSGMLLPYEQYF. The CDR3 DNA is TGTGCCAGCAGTGAAGTGAGGAGCGGGATGCTCCTCCCCTACGAGCAGTACTTC.

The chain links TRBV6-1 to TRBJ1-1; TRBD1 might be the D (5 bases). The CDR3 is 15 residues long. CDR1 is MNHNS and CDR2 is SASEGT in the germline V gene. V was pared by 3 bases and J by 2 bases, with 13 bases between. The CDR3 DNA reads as TGTGCCAGCAGTGAGGTGACAGTGTTAAACACTGAAGCTTTCTTT. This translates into CASSEVTVLNTEAFF.

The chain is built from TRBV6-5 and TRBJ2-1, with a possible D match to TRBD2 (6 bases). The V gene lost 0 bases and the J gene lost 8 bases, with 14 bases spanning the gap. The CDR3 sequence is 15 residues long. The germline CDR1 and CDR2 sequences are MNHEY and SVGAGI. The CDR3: CASSYSGGIGDEQFF. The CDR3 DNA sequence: TGTGCCAGCAGTTACTCTGGCGGGATAGGAGATGAGCAGTTCTTC.

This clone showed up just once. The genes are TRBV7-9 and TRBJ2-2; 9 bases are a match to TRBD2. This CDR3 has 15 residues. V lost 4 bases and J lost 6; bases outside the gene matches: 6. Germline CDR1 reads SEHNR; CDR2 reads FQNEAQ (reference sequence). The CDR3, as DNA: TGTGCCAGCAGCTCAGCCGGGACTAGCTCCGGGGAGCTGTTTTTT. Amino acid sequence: CASSSAGTSSGELFF.

DNA for the CDR3: TGCGCCAGCAGCTTGGAACAGGGAAGCACAGATACGCAGTATTTT. As protein: CASSLEQGSTDTQYF. This rearrangement joins TRBV5-1 to TRBJ2-3; possible D gene TRBD1, 6 bases. CDR1 and CDR2 from the germline V gene are SGHRS and YFSETQ. The CDR3 is 15 residues long. V lost 0 bases, J lost 0 bases, and 8 bases lay in between. Based on the CDR3 plus reference TRBV5-1 and TRBJ2-3, the full variable domain is KAGVTQTPRYLIKTRGQQVTLSCSPISGHRSVSWYQQTPGQGLQFLFEYFSETQRNKGNFPGRFSGRQFSNSRSEMNVSTLELGDSALYLCASSLEQGSTDTQYFGPGTRLTVL.

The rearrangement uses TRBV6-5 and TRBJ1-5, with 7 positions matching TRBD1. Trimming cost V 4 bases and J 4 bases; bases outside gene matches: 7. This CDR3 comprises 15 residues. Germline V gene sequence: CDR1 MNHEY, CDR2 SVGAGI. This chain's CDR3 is CASSSLSGGNQPQHF. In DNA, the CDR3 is TGTGCCAGCAGTTCCCTTTCAGGGGGGAATCAGCCCCAGCATTTT.

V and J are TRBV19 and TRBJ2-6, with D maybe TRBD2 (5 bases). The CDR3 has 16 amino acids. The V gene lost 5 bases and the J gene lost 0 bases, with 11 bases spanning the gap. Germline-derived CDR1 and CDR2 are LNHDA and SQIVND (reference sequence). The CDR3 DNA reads TGTGCCAGTAGTTGGGGTGACTACTCTGGGGCCAACGTCCTGACTTTC. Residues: CASSWGDYSGANVLTF.

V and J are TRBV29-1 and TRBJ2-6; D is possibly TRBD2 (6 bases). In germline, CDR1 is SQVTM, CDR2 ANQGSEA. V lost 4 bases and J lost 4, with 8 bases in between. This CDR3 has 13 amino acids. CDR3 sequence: CSVGDSGANVLTF. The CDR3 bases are TGCAGCGTTGGGGACTCCGGGGCCAACGTCCTGACTTTC. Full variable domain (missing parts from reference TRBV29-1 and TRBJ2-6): SAVISQKPSRDICQRGTSLTIQCQVDSQVTMMFWYRQQPGQSLTLIATANQGSEATYESGFVIDKFPISRPNLTFSTLTVSNMSPEDSSIYLCSVGDSGANVLTFGAGSRLTVL.

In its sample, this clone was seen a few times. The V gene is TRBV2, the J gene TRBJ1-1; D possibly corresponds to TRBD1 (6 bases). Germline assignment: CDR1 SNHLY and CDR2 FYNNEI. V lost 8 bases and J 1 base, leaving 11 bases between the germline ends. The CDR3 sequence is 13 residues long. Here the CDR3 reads CASGDNKNTEAFF. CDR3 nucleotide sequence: TGTGCCAGCGGGGACAACAAGAACACTGAAGCTTTCTTT.

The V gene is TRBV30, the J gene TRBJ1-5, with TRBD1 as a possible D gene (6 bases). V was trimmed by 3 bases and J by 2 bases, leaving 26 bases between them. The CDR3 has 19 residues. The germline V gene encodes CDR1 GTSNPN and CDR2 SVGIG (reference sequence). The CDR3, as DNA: TGTGCCTGGAGCGTCAGAGGGGCAGGGGTTTATATGGGCAATCAGCCCCAGCATTTT. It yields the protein CAWSVRGAGVYMGNQPQHF.

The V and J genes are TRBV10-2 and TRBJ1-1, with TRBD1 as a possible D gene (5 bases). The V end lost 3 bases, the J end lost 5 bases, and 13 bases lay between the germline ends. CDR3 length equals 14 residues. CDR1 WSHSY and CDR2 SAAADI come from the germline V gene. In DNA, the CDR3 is TGCGCCAGCAGTGAACGTCAGGGAGGGACTGAAGCTTTCTTT. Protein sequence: CASSERQGGTEAFF.

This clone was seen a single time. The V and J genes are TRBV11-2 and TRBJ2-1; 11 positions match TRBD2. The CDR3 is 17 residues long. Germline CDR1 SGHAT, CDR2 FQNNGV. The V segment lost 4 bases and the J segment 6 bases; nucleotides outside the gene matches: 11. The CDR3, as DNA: TGTGCCAGCAGCTCCACGCGATCTAGCGGGGGGTTCAATGAGCAGTTCTTC. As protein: CASSSTRSSGGFNEQFF.

CDR3 nucleotides: TGTGCCAGCAGCTTCATTTACGGGGAACGAAACACCGGGGAGCTGTTTTTT. This sequence encodes CASSFIYGERNTGELFF. V is TRBV11-3 and J is TRBJ2-2, with D maybe TRBD2 (5 bases). Germline-derived CDR1 and CDR2 are SGHNT and YENEEA. This CDR3 comprises 17 residues. With 3 bases removed from V and 2 bases from J, the gap between germline ends came to 16 bases.

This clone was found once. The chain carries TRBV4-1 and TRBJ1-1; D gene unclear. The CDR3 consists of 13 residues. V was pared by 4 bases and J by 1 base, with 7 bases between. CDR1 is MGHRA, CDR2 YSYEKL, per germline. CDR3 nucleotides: TGCGCCAGCAGCCTACGAGCGAACACTGAAGCTTTCTTT. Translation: CASSLRANTEAFF.

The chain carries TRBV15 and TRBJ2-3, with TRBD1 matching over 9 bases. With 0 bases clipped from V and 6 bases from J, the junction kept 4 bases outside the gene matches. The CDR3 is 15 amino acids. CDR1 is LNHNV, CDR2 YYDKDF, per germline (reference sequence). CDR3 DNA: TGTGCCACCAGCAGAGATACAGGGGGCAGGGATACGCAGTATTTT. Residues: CATSRDTGGRDTQYF.

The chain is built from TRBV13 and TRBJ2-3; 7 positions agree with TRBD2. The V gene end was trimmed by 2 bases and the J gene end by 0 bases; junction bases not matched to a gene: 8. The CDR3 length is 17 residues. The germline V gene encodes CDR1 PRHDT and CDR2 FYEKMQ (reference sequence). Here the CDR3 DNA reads TGTGCCAGCAGCTTAAGACTAGCTTATTCGAGCACAGATACGCAGTATTTT. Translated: CASSLRLAYSSTDTQYF. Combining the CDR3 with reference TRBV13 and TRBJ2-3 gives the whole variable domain AAGVIQSPRHLIKEKRETATLKCYPIPRHDTVYWYQQGPGQDPQFLISFYEKMQSDKGSIPDRFSAQQFSDYHSELNMSSLELGDSALYFCASSLRLAYSSTDTQYFGPGTRLTVL.

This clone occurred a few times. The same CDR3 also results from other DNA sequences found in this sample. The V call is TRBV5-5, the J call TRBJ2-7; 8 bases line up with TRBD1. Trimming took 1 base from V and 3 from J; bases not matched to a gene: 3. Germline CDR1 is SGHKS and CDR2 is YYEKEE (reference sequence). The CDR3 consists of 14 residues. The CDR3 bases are TGTGCCAGCAGCTTGTCCGACAGGGGCTACGAGCAGTACTTC. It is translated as CASSLSDRGYEQYF. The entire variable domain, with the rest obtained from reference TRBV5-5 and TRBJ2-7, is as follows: DAGVTQSPTHLIKTRGQQVTLRCSPISGHKSVSWYQQVLGQGPQFIFQYYEKEERGRGNFPDRFSARQFPNYSSELNVNALLLGDSALYLCASSLSDRGYEQYFGPGTRLTVT.

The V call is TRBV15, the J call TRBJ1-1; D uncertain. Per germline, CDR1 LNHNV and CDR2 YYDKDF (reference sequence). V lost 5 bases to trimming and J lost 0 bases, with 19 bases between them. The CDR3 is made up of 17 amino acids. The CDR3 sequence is CATSPRTQAGMNTEAFF. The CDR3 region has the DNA TGTGCCACCAGCCCTAGGACCCAGGCGGGTATGAACACTGAAGCTTTCTTT.

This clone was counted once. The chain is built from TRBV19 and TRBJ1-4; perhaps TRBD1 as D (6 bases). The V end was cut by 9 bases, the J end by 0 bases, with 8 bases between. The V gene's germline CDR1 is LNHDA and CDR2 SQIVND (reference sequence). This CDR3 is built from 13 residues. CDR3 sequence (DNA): TGTGCCAGCCGGGACACAACTAATGAAAAACTGTTTTTT. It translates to CASRDTTNEKLFF.

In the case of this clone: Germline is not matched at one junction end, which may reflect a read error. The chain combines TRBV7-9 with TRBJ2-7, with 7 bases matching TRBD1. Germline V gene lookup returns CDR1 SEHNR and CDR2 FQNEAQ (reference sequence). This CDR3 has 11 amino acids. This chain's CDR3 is CSSSLMGQFNF. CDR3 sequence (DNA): TGTTCCAGCAGCTTGATGGGACAGTTTAACTTC.

The CDR3 coding sequence is TGCGCCAGCAGCTTGGAGGCTAGCGGCTTTTTCGAGCAGTACTTC. Translation gives CASSLEASGFFEQYF. The chain uses TRBV5-1 and TRBJ2-7, with 7 nucleotides matching TRBD2. V lost 0 bases and J lost 6; bases outside the gene matches: 9. The CDR3 has 15 amino acids. Per germline, CDR1 SGHRS and CDR2 YFSETQ.

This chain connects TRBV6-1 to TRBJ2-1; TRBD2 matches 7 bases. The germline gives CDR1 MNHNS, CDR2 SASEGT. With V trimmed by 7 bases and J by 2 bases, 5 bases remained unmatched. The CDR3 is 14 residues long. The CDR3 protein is CASTAGDTYNEQFF. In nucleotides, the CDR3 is TGTGCCAGCACGGCGGGAGATACCTACAATGAGCAGTTCTTC.

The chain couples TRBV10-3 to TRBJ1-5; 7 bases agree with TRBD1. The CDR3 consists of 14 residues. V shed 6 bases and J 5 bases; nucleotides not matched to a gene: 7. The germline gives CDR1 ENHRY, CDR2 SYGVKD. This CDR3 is CAISARGEDQPQHF. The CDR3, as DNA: TGTGCCATCAGCGCCAGGGGGGAGGATCAGCCCCAGCATTTT.

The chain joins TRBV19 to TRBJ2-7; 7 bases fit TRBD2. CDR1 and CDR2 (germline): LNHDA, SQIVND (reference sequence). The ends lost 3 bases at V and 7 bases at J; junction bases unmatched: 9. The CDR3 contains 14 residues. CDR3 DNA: TGTGCCAGTAGTATCGAGGGAGGGCCGCGGGAGCAGTACTTC. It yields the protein CASSIEGGPREQYF.